The 14 T cell receptor beta chains listed next were all sequenced from one sample in a study of blood T cell repertoires in COVID-19. Generated by immunoSEQ multiplex PCR, the TCRdb table keeps only in-frame clones and is missing some. Among around 100,000 clones listed, about 80% were seen once. The sample taken for sequencing was peripheral blood. These TCRs come from a woman in her 70s with acute or convalescent COVID-19.

This rearrangement joins TRBV28 to TRBJ1-4; 9 bases align to TRBD1. This CDR3 region has 15 residues. CDR1 is MDHEN, CDR2 SYDVKM, per germline. Trimming removed 2 bases from V and 6 bases from J; junction bases left unmatched: 4. CDR3 DNA: TGTGCCAGCAGTTTAAACAGGGGGCTTTATGAAAAACTGTTTTTT. It codes for CASSLNRGLYEKLFF.

The rearrangement links TRBV9 to TRBJ2-7; TRBD1 agrees at 7 bases. The CDR3 has 15 residues. Germline V gene data show CDR1 as SGDLS and CDR2 as YYNGEE. V shed 3 bases and J 4 bases; nucleotides not matched to a gene: 10. The CDR3 DNA is TGTGCCAGCAGCGCCCGACAGGGAAGGGGATACGAGCAGTACTTC. Translating it yields CASSARQGRGYEQYF.

This chain connects TRBV4-1 to TRBJ1-5, with D possibly being TRBD1 (5 bases). The V end lost 1 base, the J end lost 6 bases, and 13 bases lay between the germline ends. CDR3 size: 15 residues. Germline values: CDR1 MGHRA, CDR2 YSYEKL. CDR3 amino acids: CASSQGQGEIQPQHF. In nucleotides, the CDR3 is TGCGCCAGCAGCCAAGGGCAGGGTGAGATTCAGCCCCAGCATTTT.

This clone was found once. This chain links TRBV19 with TRBJ2-1; weak D call: TRBD1 (5 bases). Trimming cost V 3 bases and J 4 bases, with 16 bases left between them. The CDR3 extends over 16 amino acids. Germline CDR1 and CDR2: LNHDA and SQIVND (reference sequence). CDR3 amino acids: CASSILVTAIYNEQFF. CDR3 coding DNA: TGTGCCAGTAGTATTTTAGTGACAGCAATATACAATGAGCAGTTCTTC. The variable domain in full, completed from reference TRBV19 and TRBJ2-1, reads DGGITQSPKYLFRKEGQNVTLSCEQNLNHDAMYWYRQDPGQGLRLIYYSQIVNDFQKGDIAEGYSVSREKKESFPLTVTSAQKNPTAFYLCASSILVTAIYNEQFFGPGTRLTVL.

This chain uses TRBV18 with TRBJ2-3, with 9 bases lining up with TRBD1. Trimming cost V 3 bases and J 0 bases; bases outside gene matches: 4. This CDR3 has 16 residues. Germline values: CDR1 KGHSH, CDR2 LQKENI. CDR3 DNA: TGTGCCAGCTCACCGAGGGGACAGGGTAGCACAGATACGCAGTATTTT. Protein product: CASSPRGQGSTDTQYF. Full variable domain (outside the CDR3, taken from reference TRBV18 and TRBJ2-3): NAGVMQNPRHLVRRRGQEARLRCSPMKGHSHVYWYRQLPEEGLKFMVYLQKENIIDESGMPKERFSAEFPKEGPSILRIQQVVRGDSAAYFCASSPRGQGSTDTQYFGPGTRLTVL.

The V gene is TRBV9, the J gene TRBJ2-1, with 12 bases that match TRBD2. Germline loops: CDR1 SGDLS, CDR2 YYNGEE. The J segment lost 10 bases and the V segment lost 6 bases, leaving 11 bases of the junction unmatched. The CDR3 length is 15 residues. The CDR3 sequence: CASNLAGGPHNEQFF. The CDR3 nucleotides read TGTGCCAGCAACCTAGCGGGGGGGCCTCATAACGAGCAGTTCTTC.

The chain employs TRBV13 and TRBJ1-2; D is perhaps TRBD1 (5 bases). Germline CDR1 is PRHDT and CDR2 is FYEKMQ (reference sequence). This CDR3 spans 14 amino acids. Trimming took off 1 base at V and 7 bases at J, with 13 bases between the two ends. As DNA, the CDR3 is TGTGCCAGCAGCTTAGCCGGGGGAATGAGTGGCTACACCTTC. Residues: CASSLAGGMSGYTF.

The rearrangement uses TRBV14 and TRBJ2-2; TRBD2 might be the D (6 bases). In germline, CDR1 is SGHDN, CDR2 FVKESK. Trimming removed 1 base from V and 6 bases from J, with 6 bases in between. The CDR3 sequence is 13 residues long. CDR3 region: CASSQGRAGELFF. In DNA, the CDR3 is TGTGCCAGCAGCCAAGGGAGGGCCGGGGAGCTGTTTTTT.

This sequence joins TRBV27 and TRBJ1-2; TRBD1 matches at 7 bases. With 6 bases clipped from V and 3 bases from J, the junction kept 4 bases outside the gene matches. CDR1 and CDR2 from the germline V gene are MNHEY and SMNVEV (reference sequence). The CDR3 covers 13 residues. The CDR3 reads CASSFGQDYGYTF. The CDR3 nucleotides read TGTGCCAGCAGCTTCGGACAGGACTATGGCTACACCTTC.

The rearrangement links TRBV2 to TRBJ2-7, with 8 nucleotides matching TRBD2. The V and J ends lost 6 bases and 6 bases, in that order; junction bases with no gene match: 7. This CDR3 is 13 amino acids long. Per the germline V gene, CDR1 is SNHLY and CDR2 is FYNNEI. The CDR3 sequence is CASRAGEVGEQYV. For the CDR3, the DNA is TGTGCCAGCAGAGCGGGGGAAGTGGGCGAGCAGTACGTC.

V usage is TRBV19 and J usage is TRBJ2-5, with D perhaps matching TRBD2 (6 bases). CDR3 length: 14 residues. CDR1 and CDR2 (germline): LNHDA, SQIVND (reference sequence). Trimming removed 1 base at V and 1 base at J, with 7 bases between. CDR3 loop: CASSIGGVQETQYF. For the CDR3, the DNA is TGTGCCAGTAGTATAGGGGGGGTCCAAGAGACCCAGTACTTC. Variable domain in full (rest from reference TRBV19 and TRBJ2-5): DGGITQSPKYLFRKEGQNVTLSCEQNLNHDAMYWYRQDPGQGLRLIYYSQIVNDFQKGDIAEGYSVSREKKESFPLTVTSAQKNPTAFYLCASSIGGVQETQYFGPGTRLLVL.

This chain joins TRBV7-2 and TRBJ2-1; possible D gene TRBD2, 5 bases. Trimming removed 8 bases at V and 0 bases at J, with 11 bases between. Germline V gene data show CDR1 as SGHTA and CDR2 as FQGNSA. CDR3 length: 14 amino acids. CDR3 in DNA: TGTGCCAGCCAGAGGGAACGCTCCTACAATGAGCAGTTCTTC. Amino acid sequence: CASQRERSYNEQFF.

The V gene is TRBV19, the J gene TRBJ2-1, with 11 bases aligning to TRBD2. J was trimmed by 3 bases and V by 3 bases; bases with no gene match: 7. CDR1 LNHDA and CDR2 SQIVND come from the germline V gene (reference sequence). This CDR3 spans 17 amino acids. CDR3 protein: CASSIRASGGYYNEQFF. DNA of the CDR3: TGTGCCAGTAGTATTCGAGCTAGCGGGGGGTACTACAATGAGCAGTTCTTC.

This chain connects TRBV20-1 to TRBJ1-1, with D hard to call. Trimming shortened V by 3 bases and J by 6 bases, and 8 bases separated the two germline ends. Germline CDR1 is DFQATT and CDR2 is SNEGSKA (reference sequence). The CDR3 totals 11 residues. The CDR3 DNA reads TGCAGTGCTAGTGGGCAGGCTGAAGCTTTCTTT. Its protein product is CSASGQAEAFF.